This note documents a single T cell receptor beta chain sequence. Clones were read by immunoSEQ multiplex PCR, and TCRdb kept only the in-frame ones, dropping some. Here the sample spans over 200,000 clones, less than 85% being singletons. The data were obtained in a study of blood T cell repertoires in COVID-19. The wider study: The analysed material was cDNA or gDNA that came from T cells, B-cell-depleted T cells, or PBMCs.

The study recruited people aged roughly 18 to 89 years across approximately 23 US areas. The CDR3 covers 19 residues. J was trimmed by 3 bases and V by 0 bases; bases with no gene match: 13. Germline CDR1 is KGHSH and CDR2 is LQKENI. The material sequenced was PBMCs or T cells enriched from blood (not recorded which). This TCR was recovered from a man in his sixties who had recovered from COVID-19. The rearrangement uses TRBV18 and TRBJ2-5; 10 bases align to TRBD2. The CDR3 DNA sequence: TGTGCCAGCTCACCACCCCAACTAGCGGGGTTCGTCACAAAAGAGACCCAGTACTTC. Protein product: CASSPPQLAGFVTKETQYF. Looking up the rest from reference TRBV18 and TRBJ2-5 gives the full variable domain: NAGVMQNPRHLVRRRGQEARLRCSPMKGHSHVYWYRQLPEEGLKFMVYLQKENIIDESGMPKERFSAEFPKEGPSILRIQQVVRGDSAAYFCASSPPQLAGFVTKETQYFGPGTRLLVL.